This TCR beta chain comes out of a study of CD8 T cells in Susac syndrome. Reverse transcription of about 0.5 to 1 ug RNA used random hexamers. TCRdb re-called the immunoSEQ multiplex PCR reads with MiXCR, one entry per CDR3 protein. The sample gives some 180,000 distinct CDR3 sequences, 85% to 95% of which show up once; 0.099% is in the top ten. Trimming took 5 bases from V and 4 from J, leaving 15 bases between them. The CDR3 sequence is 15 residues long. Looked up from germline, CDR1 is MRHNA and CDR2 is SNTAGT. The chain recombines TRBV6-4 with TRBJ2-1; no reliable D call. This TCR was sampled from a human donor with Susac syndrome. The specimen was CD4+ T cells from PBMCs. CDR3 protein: CASSYYPPTYNEQFF. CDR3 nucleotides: TGTGCCAGCAGTTACTACCCCCCGACATACAATGAGCAGTTCTTC.